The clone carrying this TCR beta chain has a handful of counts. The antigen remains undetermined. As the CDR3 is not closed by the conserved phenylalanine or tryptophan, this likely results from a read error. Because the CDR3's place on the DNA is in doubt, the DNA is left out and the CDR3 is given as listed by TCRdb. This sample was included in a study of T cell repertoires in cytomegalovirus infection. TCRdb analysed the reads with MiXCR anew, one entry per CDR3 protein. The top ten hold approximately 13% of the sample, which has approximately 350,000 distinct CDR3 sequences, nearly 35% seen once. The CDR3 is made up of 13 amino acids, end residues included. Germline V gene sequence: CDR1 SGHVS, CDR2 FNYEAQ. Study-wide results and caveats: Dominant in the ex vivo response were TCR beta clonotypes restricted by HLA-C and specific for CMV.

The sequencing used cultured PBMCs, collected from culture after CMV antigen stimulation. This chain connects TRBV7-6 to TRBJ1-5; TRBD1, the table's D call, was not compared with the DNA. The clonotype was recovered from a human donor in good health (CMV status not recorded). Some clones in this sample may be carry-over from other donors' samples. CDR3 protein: CASSLEHDGDREG.